A single sample gave rise to the 24 T cell receptor beta chains below, sequenced in a study of blood T cell repertoires in COVID-19. The data were produced by immunoSEQ multiplex PCR, yet TCRdb's version contains in-frame clones alone and is incomplete. The sample gives 400,000 to 450,000 clones, approximately 90% of which show up once; approximately 1.4% is in the top ten. The specimen sequenced was peripheral blood. The receptor set was obtained from a woman between 25 and 40 years old with active or convalescent COVID-19.

The genes are TRBV6-5 and TRBJ1-2, with D perhaps TRBD1 (6 bases). Germline values: CDR1 MNHEY, CDR2 SVGAGI. Trimming removed 8 bases at V and 2 bases at J, with 12 bases between. There are 13 residues in the CDR3. The CDR3 loop reads CASGRDINYGYTF. CDR3 bases: TGTGCCAGCGGGAGGGACATCAACTATGGCTACACCTTC.

This chain joins TRBV2 and TRBJ2-5; 11 bases are shared with TRBD1. Germline V gene data show CDR1 as SNHLY and CDR2 as FYNNEI. With V trimmed by 9 bases and J by 5 bases, 8 bases remained unmatched. The CDR3 has 14 residues. CDR3 region: CARKGQGETETQYF. As DNA, the CDR3 is TGTGCCAGGAAGGGACAGGGGGAGACGGAGACCCAGTACTTC. Full variable domain (remainder filled in from reference TRBV2 and TRBJ2-5): EPEVTQTPSHQVTQMGQEVILRCVPISNHLYFYWYRQILGQKVEFLVSFYNNEISEKSEIFDDQFSVERPDGSNFTLKIRSTKLEDSAMYFCARKGQGETETQYFGPGTRLLVL.

CDR3 sequence (DNA): TGCGCCAGCAGCTACTCCGGGACAGGGGGCTACAATGAGCAGTTCTTC. Its protein is CASSYSGTGGYNEQFF. This chain links TRBV5-1 with TRBJ2-1, with 11 bases aligning to TRBD1. CDR3 size: 16 residues. Germline CDR1 SGHRS, CDR2 YFSETQ. The trim removed 3 bases at V and 3 bases at J, leaving 5 bases unmatched.

The chain links TRBV6-2 or TRBV6-3 to TRBJ2-3, with 10 bases identical to TRBD2. The V segment lost 6 bases and the J segment 4 bases; nucleotides outside the gene matches: 4. CDR1 is MNHEY, CDR2 SVGEGT, per germline. The CDR3 sequence is 14 residues long. CDR3 in DNA: TGTGCCAGCAGCCAGGGGACTAGCGCAGATACGCAGTATTTT. Its protein product is CASSQGTSADTQYF.

The chain employs TRBV19 and TRBJ2-3; D may be TRBD2 (5 bases). Per the germline V gene, CDR1 is LNHDA and CDR2 is SQIVND (reference sequence). V gave up 9 bases and J gave up 6 bases, with 16 bases separating them. The CDR3 totals 13 residues. The CDR3 is CASTRRVGDTQYF. CDR3 DNA: TGTGCCAGCACGAGGCGGGTAGGGGATACGCAGTATTTT. The variable domain in full, completed from reference TRBV19 and TRBJ2-3, reads DGGITQSPKYLFRKEGQNVTLSCEQNLNHDAMYWYRQDPGQGLRLIYYSQIVNDFQKGDIAEGYSVSREKKESFPLTVTSAQKNPTAFYLCASTRRVGDTQYFGPGTRLTVL.

V and J are TRBV9 and TRBJ1-3; D is ambiguous. CDR3 length: 15 residues. Trimming pared 0 bases from V and 4 bases from J, leaving 11 bases between. Germline lookup yields CDR1 SGDLS and CDR2 YYNGEE. The CDR3 DNA sequence: TGTGCCAGCAGCGTAGCCCCTAACGGGGGAAACACCATATATTTT. It is translated as CASSVAPNGGNTIYF. The variable domain in full, with the rest retrieved from reference TRBV9 and TRBJ1-3, is DSGVTQTPKHLITATGQRVTLRCSPRSGDLSVYWYQQSLDQGLQFLIQYYNGEERAKGNILERFSAQQFPDLHSELNLSSLELGDSALYFCASSVAPNGGNTIYFGEGSWLTVV.

The rearrangement joins TRBV3-1 (or the pseudogene TRBV3-2) to TRBJ2-7; D not certain. This CDR3 contains 15 residues. Trimming removed 0 bases from V and 2 bases from J, with 11 bases in between. Germline V gives CDR1 LGHDT, CDR2 YNNKEL (reference sequence). The CDR3 coding sequence is TGTGCCAGCAGCCAAGAGCCTACCACTCCCTACGAGCAGTACTTC. Residues: CASSQEPTTPYEQYF.

The DNA of the CDR3 is TGTGCCAGTAGTATAAGGGTCGGGATCTTGGCGCGCAATCAGCCCCAGCATTTT. Its translation: CASSIRVGILARNQPQHF. V and J are TRBV19 and TRBJ1-5; no reliable D call. The CDR3 runs to 18 residues. V was shortened by 2 bases and J by 2 bases, with 19 bases between the two germline ends. Germline V CDR1 and CDR2: LNHDA, SQIVND (reference sequence).

The chain recombines TRBV5-1 with TRBJ1-5, with 9 bases matching TRBD1. With 0 bases clipped from V and 7 bases from J, the junction kept 5 bases outside the gene matches. The germline V gene has CDR1 SGHRS and CDR2 YFSETQ. The CDR3 loop spans 15 amino acids. CDR3 sequence: CASSLDRGLGQPQHF. The CDR3 DNA follows: TGCGCCAGCAGCTTGGACAGGGGGCTAGGCCAGCCCCAGCATTTT.

The genes are TRBV7-2 and TRBJ1-1; D is undetermined. V dropped 5 bases and J dropped 0 bases, with 10 bases sitting between them. Looked up from germline, CDR1 is SGHTA and CDR2 is FQGNSA. CDR3 length: 14 residues. The CDR3 protein is CASSLRIMNTEAFF. CDR3 in DNA: TGTGCCAGCAGCCTGAGAATTATGAACACTGAAGCTTTCTTT.

The chain joins TRBV4-2 to TRBJ1-6; D is unclear. This CDR3 comprises 16 residues. Per the germline V gene, CDR1 is LGHNA and CDR2 is YNFKEQ. The V end lost 0 bases, the J end lost 6 bases, and 12 bases lay between the germline ends. This chain's CDR3 is CASSQDGPGVNSPLHF. The CDR3 bases are TGTGCCAGCAGCCAAGATGGGCCAGGCGTTAATTCACCCCTCCACTTT.

This clone was found once. V and J are TRBV4-2 and TRBJ2-4; unclear D gene. Germline CDR1 reads LGHNA; CDR2 reads YNFKEQ. Trimming shortened V by 0 bases and J by 5 bases, and 8 bases separated the two germline ends. The CDR3 has 14 residues. CDR3 protein: CASSQDLQENIQYF. The CDR3, as DNA: TGTGCCAGCAGCCAAGATTTGCAGGAAAACATTCAGTACTTC.

The chain combines TRBV18 with TRBJ2-7; TRBD1 matches 11 bases. Looked up from germline, CDR1 is KGHSH and CDR2 is LQKENI. The V and J ends lost 5 bases and 5 bases, in that order; junction bases with no gene match: 5. This CDR3 is built from 14 residues. The chain's CDR3 is CASSTRTGGDEQYF. The DNA for the CDR3 is TGTGCCAGCTCAACAAGGACAGGGGGCGACGAGCAGTACTTC. Variable domain in full (rest from reference TRBV18 and TRBJ2-7): NAGVMQNPRHLVRRRGQEARLRCSPMKGHSHVYWYRQLPEEGLKFMVYLQKENIIDESGMPKERFSAEFPKEGPSILRIQQVVRGDSAAYFCASSTRTGGDEQYFGPGTRLTVT.

V gene TRBV19 combines with J gene TRBJ1-5; 7 nucleotides line up with TRBD1. V shed 5 bases and J 2 bases; nucleotides not matched to a gene: 6. CDR3 length: 15 amino acids. Germline V gene data show CDR1 as LNHDA and CDR2 as SQIVND (reference sequence). In nucleotides, the CDR3 is TGTGCCAGTAGTCCACAAACAGGGGGCAATCAGCCCCAGCATTTT. This translates into CASSPQTGGNQPQHF.

The chain is built from TRBV19 and TRBJ2-1; 8 nucleotides align to TRBD1. The CDR3 totals 15 residues. V shed 7 bases, J shed 1 base, and the junction held 6 bases outside the gene matches. The germline V gene encodes CDR1 LNHDA and CDR2 SQIVND (reference sequence). The chain's CDR3 is CASTPDRVSYNEQFF. DNA for the CDR3: TGTGCCAGTACCCCGGACAGGGTGTCCTACAATGAGCAGTTCTTC.

To note about this clone: This same CDR3 is encoded by further DNA sequences in the sample. The genes are TRBV5-1 and TRBJ1-1; D is ambiguous. Trimming removed 0 bases from V and 1 base from J, with 7 bases in between. Germline V gives CDR1 SGHRS, CDR2 YFSETQ. The CDR3 is 14 residues long. The CDR3: CASSLAGRNTEAFF. The CDR3 nucleotides are TGCGCCAGCAGCTTGGCCGGTAGGAACACTGAAGCTTTCTTT. Full variable domain (outside the CDR3, taken from reference TRBV5-1 and TRBJ1-1): KAGVTQTPRYLIKTRGQQVTLSCSPISGHRSVSWYQQTPGQGLQFLFEYFSETQRNKGNFPGRFSGRQFSNSRSEMNVSTLELGDSALYLCASSLAGRNTEAFFGQGTRLTVV.

V is TRBV24-1 and J is TRBJ2-3, with a possible D match to TRBD2 (5 bases). CDR1 and CDR2 from the germline V gene are KGHDR and SFDVKD. The V end lost 5 bases, the J end lost 1 base, and 15 bases lay between the germline ends. This CDR3 is built from 16 residues. CDR3 residues: CATSAPGGPGTDTQYF. The CDR3 nucleotides read TGTGCCACCAGTGCCCCAGGAGGACCGGGCACAGATACGCAGTATTTT.

This clone was seen more than once but under ten times. V usage is TRBV19 and J usage is TRBJ2-2, with a tentative D call TRBD2 (5 bases). The CDR3 loop spans 14 amino acids. Trimming removed 5 bases at V and 1 base at J, with 8 bases between. Germline V CDR1 and CDR2: LNHDA, SQIVND (reference sequence). This CDR3 is CASSFRENTGELFF. Here the CDR3 DNA reads TGTGCCAGTAGTTTTCGGGAGAACACCGGGGAGCTGTTTTTT.

This chain uses TRBV6-5 with TRBJ1-5; TRBD1 agrees at 8 bases. The germline V gene has CDR1 MNHEY and CDR2 SVGAGI. J lost 3 bases, V lost 6 bases, and 4 bases had no gene match. The CDR3 loop spans 14 amino acids. The CDR3 nucleotides read TGTGCCAGCAGCGGACAGGGACCCAATCAGCCCCAGCATTTT. Translated: CASSGQGPNQPQHF.

This chain links TRBV7-2 with TRBJ2-2; D may be TRBD2 (6 bases). This CDR3 region has 18 residues. The V gene lost 1 base and the J gene lost 0 bases, with 15 bases spanning the gap. Per germline, CDR1 SGHTA and CDR2 FQGNSA. The CDR3 DNA sequence: TGTGCCAGCAGCTTAGGCCCTCCAGGCGGGGCGAACACCGGGGAGCTGTTTTTT. Residues: CASSLGPPGGANTGELFF. The full variable domain, in which reference TRBV7-2 and TRBJ2-2 provide the parts outside the CDR3, is GAGVSQSPSNKVTEKGKDVELRCDPISGHTALYWYRQSLGQGLEFLIYFQGNSAPDKSGLPSDRFSAERTGGSVSTLTIQRTQQEDSAVYLCASSLGPPGGANTGELFFGEGSRLTVL.

The chain carries TRBV7-8 and TRBJ1-3; 9 bases fit TRBD1. V gave up 1 base and J gave up 3 bases; unmatched junction bases: 7. This CDR3 spans 17 amino acids. Germline V gene sequence: CDR1 SGHVS, CDR2 FQNEAQ. CDR3 in amino acids: CASSLVGTGSVGNTIYF. The DNA for the CDR3 is TGTGCCAGCAGCTTAGTGGGGACAGGGTCGGTTGGAAACACCATATATTTT.

The gene calls are TRBV5-1 and TRBJ1-6; D uncertain. There are 15 residues in the CDR3. Trimming left V 0 bases short and J 7 bases short, with 11 bases between. Germline CDR1 is SGHRS and CDR2 is YFSETQ. CDR3 loop: CASSLADTANSPLHF. The CDR3 bases are TGCGCCAGCAGCTTGGCCGACACGGCGAATTCACCCCTCCACTTT.

This clone was observed a few times. As DNA, the CDR3 is TGCGCCAGCAGCCAGTCTTACCCACAGGGTATCTCTGGAAACACCATATATTTT. This codes for CASSQSYPQGISGNTIYF. V usage is TRBV4-1 and J usage is TRBJ1-3, with D perhaps matching TRBD1 (6 bases). V gave up 3 bases and J gave up 0 bases, with 18 bases separating them. The CDR3 sequence is 18 residues long. The germline gives CDR1 MGHRA, CDR2 YSYEKL.

The chain has TRBV27 and TRBJ1-3, with D uncertain. V was cut by 5 bases and J by 4 bases, with 12 bases left in between. CDR3 length: 14 residues. CDR1 is MNHEY and CDR2 is SMNVEV in the germline V gene (reference sequence). The CDR3 coding sequence is TGTGCCAGCAGTAGGAATTCAGCGGGAAACACCATATATTTT. Encoded protein: CASSRNSAGNTIYF.